This T cell receptor beta chain stems from a study of regulatory T cells in long-lasting Graves disease. CDR1 is DFQATT, CDR2 SNEGSKA, per germline (reference sequence). The CDR3 is 12 amino acids. V was pared by 1 base and J by 6 bases, with 6 bases between. As to time point: newly diagnosed GD, antithyroid drugs for less than 3 months. The TCR library was prepared using RNA isolated from PBMCs. This clonotype was counted between two and nine times. Building of the TCR beta libraries involved iRepertoire HTBI primers and Arm-PCR of CDR3 regions. MiXCR was run by TCRdb on the multiplex PCR reads, yielding one entry per CDR3 protein. The sample includes under 400,000 distinct CDR3 sequences, around 17% of them seen just once. These data were likewise used in another study, on T cells in Graves' hyperthyroidism and ophthalmopathy. This second study notes: Researchers ran a first-round RT-PCR on the TCR CDR3 using the HTBI primer set.

The chain has TRBV20-1 and TRBJ2-2; TRBD2 is a possible D gene (6 bases). Source: peripheral blood mononuclear cells (PBMCs), taken at new diagnosis, from a patient treated with antithyroid drugs. The receptor's source is a middle-aged man with Graves disease. CDR3 DNA sequence: TGCAGTGCTAGAGCGGGAGCCGGGGAGCTGTTTTTT. Protein sequence: CSARAGAGELFF.